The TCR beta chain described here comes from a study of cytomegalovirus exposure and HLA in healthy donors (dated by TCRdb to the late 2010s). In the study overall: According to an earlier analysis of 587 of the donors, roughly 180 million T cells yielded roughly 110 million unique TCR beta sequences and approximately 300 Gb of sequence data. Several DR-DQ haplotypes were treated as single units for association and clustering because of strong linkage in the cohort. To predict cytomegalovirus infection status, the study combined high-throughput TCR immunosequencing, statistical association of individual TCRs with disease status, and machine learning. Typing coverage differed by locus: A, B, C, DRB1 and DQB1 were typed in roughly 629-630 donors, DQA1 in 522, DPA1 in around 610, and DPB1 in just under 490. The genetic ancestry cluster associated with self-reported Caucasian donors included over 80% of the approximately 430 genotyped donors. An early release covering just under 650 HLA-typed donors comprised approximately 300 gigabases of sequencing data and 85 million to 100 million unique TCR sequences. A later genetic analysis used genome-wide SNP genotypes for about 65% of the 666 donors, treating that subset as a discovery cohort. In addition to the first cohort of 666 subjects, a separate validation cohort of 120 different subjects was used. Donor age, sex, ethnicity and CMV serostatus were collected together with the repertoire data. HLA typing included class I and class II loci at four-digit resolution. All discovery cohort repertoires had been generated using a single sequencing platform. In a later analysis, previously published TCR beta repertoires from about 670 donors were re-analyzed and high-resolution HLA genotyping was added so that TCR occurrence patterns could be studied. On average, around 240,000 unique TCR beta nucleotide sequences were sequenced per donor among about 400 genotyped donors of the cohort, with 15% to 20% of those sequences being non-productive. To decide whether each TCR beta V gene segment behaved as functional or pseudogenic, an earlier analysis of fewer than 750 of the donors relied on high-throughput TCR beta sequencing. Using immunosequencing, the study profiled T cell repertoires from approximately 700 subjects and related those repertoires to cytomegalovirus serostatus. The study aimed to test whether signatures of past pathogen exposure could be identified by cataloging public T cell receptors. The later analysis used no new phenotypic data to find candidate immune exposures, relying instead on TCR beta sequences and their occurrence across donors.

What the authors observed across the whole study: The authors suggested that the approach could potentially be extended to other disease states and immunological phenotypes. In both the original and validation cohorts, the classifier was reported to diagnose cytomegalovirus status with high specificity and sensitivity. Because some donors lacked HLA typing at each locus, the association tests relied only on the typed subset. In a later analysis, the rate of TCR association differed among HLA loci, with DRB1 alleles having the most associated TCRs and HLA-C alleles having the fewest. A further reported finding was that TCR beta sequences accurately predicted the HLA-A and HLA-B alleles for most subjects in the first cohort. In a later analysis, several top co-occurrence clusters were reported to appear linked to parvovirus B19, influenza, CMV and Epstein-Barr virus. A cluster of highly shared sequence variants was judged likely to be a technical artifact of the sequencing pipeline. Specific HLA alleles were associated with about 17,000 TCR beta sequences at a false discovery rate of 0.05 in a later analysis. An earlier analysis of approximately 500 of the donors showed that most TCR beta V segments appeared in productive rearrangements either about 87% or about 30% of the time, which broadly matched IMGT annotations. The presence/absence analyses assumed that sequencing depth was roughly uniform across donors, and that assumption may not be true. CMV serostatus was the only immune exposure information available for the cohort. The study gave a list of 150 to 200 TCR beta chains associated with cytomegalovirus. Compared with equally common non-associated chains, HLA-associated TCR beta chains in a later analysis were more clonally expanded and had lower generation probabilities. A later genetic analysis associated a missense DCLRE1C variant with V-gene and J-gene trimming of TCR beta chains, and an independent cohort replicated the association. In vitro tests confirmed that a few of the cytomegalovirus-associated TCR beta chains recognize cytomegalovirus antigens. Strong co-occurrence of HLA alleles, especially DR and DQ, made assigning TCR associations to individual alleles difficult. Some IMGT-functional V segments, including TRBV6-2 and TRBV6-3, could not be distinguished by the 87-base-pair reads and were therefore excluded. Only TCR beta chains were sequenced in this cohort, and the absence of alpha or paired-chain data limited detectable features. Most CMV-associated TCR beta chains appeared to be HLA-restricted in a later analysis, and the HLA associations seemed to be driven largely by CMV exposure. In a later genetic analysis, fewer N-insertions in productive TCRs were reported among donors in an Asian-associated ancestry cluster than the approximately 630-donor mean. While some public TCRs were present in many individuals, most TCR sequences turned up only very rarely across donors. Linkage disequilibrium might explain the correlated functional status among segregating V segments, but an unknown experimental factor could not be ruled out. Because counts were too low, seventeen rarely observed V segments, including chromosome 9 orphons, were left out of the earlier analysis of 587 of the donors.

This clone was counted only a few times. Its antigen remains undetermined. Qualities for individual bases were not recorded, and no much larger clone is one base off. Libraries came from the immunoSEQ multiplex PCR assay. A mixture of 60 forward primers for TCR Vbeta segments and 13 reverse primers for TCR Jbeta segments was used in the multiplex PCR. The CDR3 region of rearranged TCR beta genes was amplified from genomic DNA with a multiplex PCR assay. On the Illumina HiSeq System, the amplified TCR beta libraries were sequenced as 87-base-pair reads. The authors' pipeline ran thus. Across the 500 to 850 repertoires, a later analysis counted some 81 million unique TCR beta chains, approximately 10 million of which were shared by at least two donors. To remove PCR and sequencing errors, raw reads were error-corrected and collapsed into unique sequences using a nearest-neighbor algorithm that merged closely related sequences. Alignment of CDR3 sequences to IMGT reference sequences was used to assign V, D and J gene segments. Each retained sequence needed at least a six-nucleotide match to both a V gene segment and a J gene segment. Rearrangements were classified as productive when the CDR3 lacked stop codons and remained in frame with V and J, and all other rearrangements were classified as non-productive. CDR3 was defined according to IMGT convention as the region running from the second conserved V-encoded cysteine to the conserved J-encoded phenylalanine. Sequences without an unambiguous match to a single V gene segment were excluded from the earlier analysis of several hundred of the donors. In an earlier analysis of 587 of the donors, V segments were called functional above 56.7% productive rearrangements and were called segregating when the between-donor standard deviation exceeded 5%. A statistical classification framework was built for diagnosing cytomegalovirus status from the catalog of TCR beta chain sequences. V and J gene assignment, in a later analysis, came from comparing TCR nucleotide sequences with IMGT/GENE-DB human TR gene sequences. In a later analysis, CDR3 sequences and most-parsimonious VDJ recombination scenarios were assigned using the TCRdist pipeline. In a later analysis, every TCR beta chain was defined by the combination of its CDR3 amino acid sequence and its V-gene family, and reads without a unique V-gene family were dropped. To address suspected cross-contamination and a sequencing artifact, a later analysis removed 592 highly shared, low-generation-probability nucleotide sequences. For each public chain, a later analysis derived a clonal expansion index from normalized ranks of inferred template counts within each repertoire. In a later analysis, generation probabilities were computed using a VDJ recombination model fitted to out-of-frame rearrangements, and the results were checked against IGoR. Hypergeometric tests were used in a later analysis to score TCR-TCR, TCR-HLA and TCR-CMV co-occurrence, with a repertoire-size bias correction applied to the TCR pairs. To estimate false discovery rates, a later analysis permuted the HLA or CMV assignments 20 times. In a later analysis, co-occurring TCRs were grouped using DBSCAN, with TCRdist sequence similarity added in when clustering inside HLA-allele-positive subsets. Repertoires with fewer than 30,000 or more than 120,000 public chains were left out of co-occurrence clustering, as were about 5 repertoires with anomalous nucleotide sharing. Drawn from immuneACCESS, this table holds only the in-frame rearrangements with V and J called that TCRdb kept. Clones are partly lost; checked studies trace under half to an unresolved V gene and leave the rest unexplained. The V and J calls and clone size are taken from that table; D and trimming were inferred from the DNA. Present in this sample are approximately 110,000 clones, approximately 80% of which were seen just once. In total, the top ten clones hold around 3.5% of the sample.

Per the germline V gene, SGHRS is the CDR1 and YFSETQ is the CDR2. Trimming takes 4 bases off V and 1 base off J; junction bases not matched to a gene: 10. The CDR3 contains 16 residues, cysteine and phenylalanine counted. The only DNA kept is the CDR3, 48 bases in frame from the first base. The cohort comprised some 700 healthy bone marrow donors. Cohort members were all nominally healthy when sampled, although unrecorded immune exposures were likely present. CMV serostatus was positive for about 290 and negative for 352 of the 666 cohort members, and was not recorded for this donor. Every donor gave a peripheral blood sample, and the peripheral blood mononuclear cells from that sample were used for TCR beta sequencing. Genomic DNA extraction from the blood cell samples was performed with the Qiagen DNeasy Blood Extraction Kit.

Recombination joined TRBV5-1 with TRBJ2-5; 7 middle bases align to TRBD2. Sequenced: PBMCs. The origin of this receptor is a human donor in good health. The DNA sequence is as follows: TGCGCCAGCAGCGGGTGGGCTAGCGGACCCCAAGAGACCCAGTACTTC. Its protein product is CASSGWASGPQETQYF.